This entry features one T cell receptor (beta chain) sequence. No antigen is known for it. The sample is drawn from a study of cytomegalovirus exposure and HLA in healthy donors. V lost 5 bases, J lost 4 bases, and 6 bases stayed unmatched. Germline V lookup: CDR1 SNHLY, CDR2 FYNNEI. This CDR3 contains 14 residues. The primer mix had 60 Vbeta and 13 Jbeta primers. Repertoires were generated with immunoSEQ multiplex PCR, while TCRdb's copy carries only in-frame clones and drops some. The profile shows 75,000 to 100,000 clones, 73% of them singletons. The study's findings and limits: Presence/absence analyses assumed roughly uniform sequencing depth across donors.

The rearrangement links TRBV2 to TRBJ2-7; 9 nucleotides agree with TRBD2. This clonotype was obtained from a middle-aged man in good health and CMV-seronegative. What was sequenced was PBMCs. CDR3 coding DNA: TGTGCCAGCAGTCTCCCAGCGGGGGGTTACGAGCAGTACTTC. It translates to CASSLPAGGYEQYF.